These 27 T cell receptor beta chains were sequenced from one sample in a study of cytomegalovirus exposure and HLA in healthy donors. TCRdb's copy holds only in-frame clones and misses some; the assay was immunoSEQ multiplex PCR. This sample has around 220,000 clones, with approximately 80% found just once. The sample was PBMCs. These receptor sequences come from a woman aged 25 to 39 in good health and CMV-seropositive.

The chain has TRBV30 and TRBJ2-5; no clear D. From germline, CDR1 is GTSNPN and CDR2 SVGIG (reference sequence). V was pared by 0 bases and J by 1 base, with 15 bases between. This CDR3 has 16 residues. Here the CDR3 reads CAWSVQWDTTQETQYF. CDR3 in DNA: TGTGCCTGGAGTGTACAGTGGGATACCACCCAAGAGACCCAGTACTTC.

The chain couples TRBV30 to TRBJ2-7, with 7 bases aligning to TRBD2. With 3 bases clipped from V and 2 bases from J, the junction kept 7 bases outside the gene matches. The CDR3 has 14 amino acids. The germline V gene encodes CDR1 GTSNPN and CDR2 SVGIG (reference sequence). The CDR3 region is CAWSGRIQPYEQYF. CDR3 nucleotides: TGTGCCTGGAGCGGGAGGATCCAACCCTACGAGCAGTACTTC. Looking up the rest from reference TRBV30 and TRBJ2-7 gives the full variable domain: SQTIHQWPATLVQPVGSPLSLECTVEGTSNPNLYWYRQAAGRGLQLLFYSVGIGQISSEVPQNLSASRPQDRQFILSSKKLLLSDSGFYLCAWSGRIQPYEQYFGPGTRLTVT.

V usage is TRBV6-1 and J usage is TRBJ2-3; D is unclear. The CDR3 has 13 residues. Germline assignment: CDR1 MNHNS and CDR2 SASEGT. V was trimmed by 6 bases and J by 5 bases, leaving 12 bases between them. The CDR3 nucleotides read TGTGCCAGCAGACCAGCGAATGGAGATACGCAGTATTTT. This gives the protein CASRPANGDTQYF.

This chain uses TRBV30 with TRBJ2-2, with 7 bases fitting TRBD1. The CDR3 spans 14 residues. J gave up 4 bases and V 2 bases, and 4 bases lay outside the gene matches. CDR1 is GTSNPN and CDR2 is SVGIG in the germline V gene (reference sequence). The CDR3 sequence is CAWSRGQVTGELFF. In DNA, the CDR3 is TGTGCCTGGAGTAGGGGGCAGGTCACCGGGGAGCTGTTTTTT.

The rearrangement joins TRBV6-5 to TRBJ2-1; D is unresolved. Germline lookup yields CDR1 MNHEY and CDR2 SVGAGI. The CDR3 runs 16 residues. V gave up 0 bases and J gave up 4 bases, with 13 bases separating them. CDR3 loop: CASSYSSQRHYNEQFF. The CDR3 DNA follows: TGTGCCAGCAGTTACTCCAGCCAGCGACATTACAATGAGCAGTTCTTC.

V is TRBV15 and J is TRBJ2-1; 10 bases are shared with TRBD2. The germline V gene has CDR1 LNHNV and CDR2 YYDKDF (reference sequence). After removal of 0 bases from V and 12 bases from J, the junction contained 11 bases not matched to a gene. The CDR3 consists of 16 residues. CDR3 in DNA: TGTGCCACCAGCAGAGATCGTAGCCTAGCGGGAGAGGGGCAGTTCTTC. This encodes CATSRDRSLAGEGQFF.

The count of this clone is one. The gene calls are TRBV5-5 and TRBJ2-7; D unclear. There are 13 residues in the CDR3. V was shortened by 4 bases and J by 0 bases, with 8 bases between the two germline ends. CDR1 and CDR2 (germline): SGHKS, YYEKEE (reference sequence). CDR3 sequence: CASSPVPSYEQYF. DNA for the CDR3: TGTGCCAGCAGCCCTGTCCCCTCCTACGAGCAGTACTTC. Filled out from reference TRBV5-5 and TRBJ2-7, the complete variable domain reads DAGVTQSPTHLIKTRGQQVTLRCSPISGHKSVSWYQQVLGQGPQFIFQYYEKEERGRGNFPDRFSARQFPNYSSELNVNALLLGDSALYLCASSPVPSYEQYFGPGTRLTVT.

The rearrangement links TRBV27 to TRBJ2-7, with TRBD2 matching over 10 bases. This CDR3 has 14 residues. Germline V gene lookup returns CDR1 MNHEY and CDR2 SMNVEV (reference sequence). J lost 4 bases, V lost 8 bases, and 8 bases had no gene match. As DNA, the CDR3 is TGTGCCAGCCGAGCGGGAGGGGGGTCTTACGAGCAGTACTTC. Its translation is CASRAGGGSYEQYF.

The V and J genes are TRBV5-1 and TRBJ2-5; D is possibly TRBD1 or TRBD2 (5 bases each). This CDR3 spans 13 amino acids. V lost 2 bases to trimming and J lost 5 bases, with 10 bases between them. Germline CDR1 and CDR2: SGHRS and YFSETQ. Here the CDR3 DNA reads TGCGCCAGCAGCTTCCGAGGGGAGGAGACCCAGTACTTC. Amino acids: CASSFRGEETQYF.

The chain links TRBV5-1 to TRBJ2-2; possibly TRBD1 or TRBD2 for D (5 bases each). CDR1 and CDR2 (germline): SGHRS, YFSETQ. The CDR3 consists of 17 residues. The V end lost 0 bases, the J end lost 2 bases, and 14 bases lay between the germline ends. CDR3 sequence (DNA): TGCGCCAGCAGCTTGGGGATGGGGACCCTTAACACCGGGGAGCTGTTTTTT. This encodes CASSLGMGTLNTGELFF.

The rearrangement uses TRBV27 and TRBJ2-7; D unresolved. V was shortened by 2 bases and J by 5 bases, with 10 bases between the two germline ends. The CDR3 is 13 amino acids. From germline, CDR1 is MNHEY and CDR2 SMNVEV (reference sequence). DNA of the CDR3: TGTGCCAGCAGTTTAGGCCTCCGGGACGAGCAGTACTTC. The encoded protein is CASSLGLRDEQYF.

The chain uses TRBV4-3 and TRBJ2-7; 7 positions match TRBD2. The V gene end was trimmed by 0 bases and the J gene end by 0 bases; junction bases not matched to a gene: 2. Germline loops: CDR1 LGHNA, CDR2 YSLEER. This CDR3 contains 15 residues. CDR3 sequence reads: CASSQEREYSYEQYF. The CDR3 DNA is TGCGCCAGCAGCCAAGAGCGGGAGTACTCCTACGAGCAGTACTTC.

The rearrangement uses TRBV5-1 and TRBJ2-7, with TRBD1 matching over 11 bases. The CDR3 totals 16 residues. Per the germline V gene, CDR1 is SGHRS and CDR2 is YFSETQ. V gave up 0 bases and J gave up 0 bases; unmatched junction bases: 2. CDR3 amino acids: CASSLAGQGASYEQYF. CDR3 coding DNA: TGCGCCAGCAGCTTGGCCGGACAGGGGGCCTCCTACGAGCAGTACTTC. Looking up the rest from reference TRBV5-1 and TRBJ2-7 gives the full variable domain: KAGVTQTPRYLIKTRGQQVTLSCSPISGHRSVSWYQQTPGQGLQFLFEYFSETQRNKGNFPGRFSGRQFSNSRSEMNVSTLELGDSALYLCASSLAGQGASYEQYFGPGTRLTVT.

V gene TRBV27 combines with J gene TRBJ2-7; D is undetermined. Germline CDR1 MNHEY, CDR2 SMNVEV (reference sequence). With 7 bases removed from V and 2 bases from J, the gap between germline ends came to 15 bases. CDR3 size: 14 residues. CDR3 sequence: CASTPGPAPYEQYF. In DNA form, the CDR3 reads TGTGCCAGCACCCCTGGACCAGCCCCCTACGAGCAGTACTTC.

The chain uses TRBV7-6 and TRBJ2-1; D is unclear. Germline V gives CDR1 SGHVS, CDR2 FNYEAQ. The CDR3 loop spans 11 amino acids. V was cut by 3 bases and J by 7 bases, with 4 bases left in between. The CDR3 is CASSLENEQFF. The CDR3 coding sequence is TGTGCCAGCAGCTTGGAGAATGAGCAGTTCTTC. Variable domain in full (rest from reference TRBV7-6 and TRBJ2-1): GAGVSQSPRYKVTKRGQDVALRCDPISGHVSLYWYRQALGQGPEFLTYFNYEAQQDKSGLPNDRFSAERPEGSISTLTIQRTEQRDSAMYRCASSLENEQFFGPGTRLTVL.

This chain links TRBV10-3 with TRBJ1-2; D perhaps matches TRBD1 (6 bases). V was pared by 0 bases and J by 6 bases, with 17 bases between. This CDR3 region has 16 residues. CDR1 ENHRY and CDR2 SYGVKD come from the germline V gene. CDR3 bases: TGTGCCATCAGTGAGTCAACCCTAACAGGGTACGATGGCTACACCTTC. Residues: CAISESTLTGYDGYTF.

The chain has TRBV11-3 and TRBJ2-3; D remains unclear. The CDR3 totals 15 residues. Germline V gene data show CDR1 as SGHNT and CDR2 as YENEEA. V lost 5 bases and J lost 0, with 12 bases in between. CDR3 sequence (DNA): TGTGCCAGCAGCAAAGAAGGGTTAAGCACAGATACGCAGTATTTT. Encoded protein: CASSKEGLSTDTQYF.

This chain connects TRBV12-5 to TRBJ2-4; D tentatively fits TRBD1 or TRBD2 (5 bases each). CDR3 length: 13 amino acids. The germline V gene encodes CDR1 LGHNT and CDR2 FRNRAP. Trimming left V 7 bases short and J 6 bases short, with 13 bases between. The CDR3 DNA reads TGTGCTAGTGCAACGGGACGTACAAACATTCAGTACTTC. Protein sequence: CASATGRTNIQYF.

CDR3 sequence (DNA): TGTGCCAGCAGTGACCCGGGTGGCAAAAACATTCAGTACTTC. It is translated as CASSDPGGKNIQYF. V gene TRBV6-1 combines with J gene TRBJ2-4; D unresolved. V lost 3 bases to trimming and J lost 3 bases, with 9 bases between them. Germline values: CDR1 MNHNS, CDR2 SASEGT. CDR3 size: 14 residues.

The sample holds a few counts of this clone. The chain is built from TRBV11-2 and TRBJ2-7; no definite D call. The CDR3 is 13 residues long. Germline V gene data show CDR1 as SGHAT and CDR2 as FQNNGV. Trimming cost V 4 bases and J 2 bases, with 9 bases left between them. The CDR3 region has the DNA TGTGCCAGCAGCTCTATGGCTACCTACGAGCAGTACTTC. As protein: CASSSMATYEQYF.

The chain carries TRBV9 and TRBJ2-2; the D call may be TRBD1 or TRBD2 (6 bases each). This CDR3 region has 16 residues. V was pared by 0 bases and J by 4 bases, with 13 bases between. Germline values: CDR1 SGDLS, CDR2 YYNGEE. CDR3 loop: CASSVEGGAFTGELFF. In DNA, the CDR3 is TGTGCCAGCAGCGTAGAGGGGGGCGCCTTCACCGGGGAGCTGTTTTTT.

The genes are TRBV27 and TRBJ2-7; weak D call: TRBD2 (5 bases). Germline loops: CDR1 MNHEY, CDR2 SMNVEV (reference sequence). Trimming took 3 bases from V and 1 from J, leaving 13 bases between them. The CDR3 spans 15 residues. The CDR3: CASSFGYSGSYEQYF. The CDR3, as DNA: TGTGCCAGCAGTTTTGGTTATTCGGGATCCTACGAGCAGTACTTC.

The genes are TRBV28 and TRBJ2-1, with 14 nucleotides matching TRBD2. V gave up 5 bases and J gave up 9 bases; unmatched junction bases: 9. The length of the CDR3 is 16 residues. Germline lookup yields CDR1 MDHEN and CDR2 SYDVKM. CDR3 coding DNA: TGTGCCAGCAGTCCCCCGGGACTAGCGGGAGATAGTGAGCAGTTCTTC. It specifies CASSPPGLAGDSEQFF.

The chain couples TRBV27 to TRBJ1-4; weak D call: TRBD1 (6 bases). CDR3 length: 13 residues. Germline V lookup: CDR1 MNHEY, CDR2 SMNVEV (reference sequence). Trimming removed 4 bases from V and 10 bases from J, with 13 bases in between. For the CDR3, the DNA is TGTGCCAGCAGTTCCTTGGGGGGCGGAAAACTGTTTTTT. It translates to CASSSLGGGKLFF.

The chain uses TRBV14 and TRBJ1-2; D gene unclear. The CDR3 has 13 residues. Trimming took off 1 base at V and 4 bases at J, with 7 bases between the two ends. Germline loops: CDR1 SGHDN, CDR2 FVKESK. CDR3 sequence reads: CASSQVGVYGYTF. The CDR3 DNA reads as TGTGCCAGCAGCCAAGTCGGAGTCTATGGCTACACCTTC.

The CDR3 sequence is CASSGTSSYNEQFF. The CDR3 DNA reads TGTGCCAGCAGCGGGACCAGCTCCTACAATGAGCAGTTCTTC. The rearrangement links TRBV6-5 to TRBJ2-1; D is tentatively TRBD1 or TRBD2 (5 bases each). CDR1 MNHEY and CDR2 SVGAGI come from the germline V gene. The CDR3 has 14 residues. V was clipped by 6 bases and J by 0 bases, with 9 bases between them.

This rearrangement joins TRBV7-2 to TRBJ2-7, with a weak D call TRBD2 (5 bases). Germline V gene data show CDR1 as SGHTA and CDR2 as FQGNSA. The CDR3 length is 13 residues. V lost 2 bases, J lost 5 bases, and 10 bases lay in between. The CDR3 nucleotides are TGTGCCAGCAGCTTAAGATCCGGGGACGAGCAGTACTTC. This encodes CASSLRSGDEQYF.